This T cell receptor beta chain was observed in a study of blood T cells in healthy people across ages. Using a J-beta primer mix together with a sample-barcoded 5' primer, a second PCR was run for about 6 to 11 cycles. Using its own MiXCR run on the 5' RACE reads, TCRdb lists one record per CDR3 protein. This table has approximately 940,000 distinct CDR3 sequences, 48% appearing once. This clonotype occurred once. The CDR3 is 14 residues long. From germline, CDR1 is DFQATT and CDR2 SNEGSKA (reference sequence). J gave up 4 bases and V 3 bases, and 7 bases lay outside the gene matches. Sequences were obtained from blood. The chain is built from TRBV20-1 and TRBJ2-5, with 8 bases that match TRBD2. This TCR derives from a man in his thirties or forties in good health. CDR3 bases: TGCAGTGCTAGTCCGGGGGGGCTACCAGAGACCCAGTACTTC. It yields the protein CSASPGGLPETQYF.